The source of this TCR beta chain is a study of blood T cell repertoires in COVID-19. For the study at large: The cDNA or gDNA used as material had been derived from T cells, B-cell-depleted T cells, or PBMCs.

J gave up 7 bases and V 3 bases, and 18 bases lay outside the gene matches. The germline V gene has CDR1 MRHNA and CDR2 SNTAGT. The CDR3 is 18 amino acids. Clones were sequenced by immunoSEQ multiplex PCR, and TCRdb holds only the in-frame ones, with some missing. The sample contains roughly 220,000 clones, around 86% of which appear only once. Sequencing used peripheral blood. The receptor was isolated from a man older than 75 with acute or convalescent COVID-19. The chain joins TRBV6-4 to TRBJ2-1, with 7 bases identical to TRBD2. The CDR3 nucleotides read TGTGCCAGCAGTGAATACGACTCATCGGCGGGAGTTCGAAATGAGCAGTTCTTC. Protein product: CASSEYDSSAGVRNEQFF.